The clone carrying this T cell receptor (beta chain) was seen ten or more times. No antigen is known for it. The sample belongs to a study of CD8 T cells in ankylosing spondylitis. Study-level findings and limits: For ankylosing spondylitis blood, a TCR beta motif of several highly homologous variants appeared characteristic.

In TCRdb, the 5' RACE reads were re-called with MiXCR into one record per CDR3 protein. The sample consists of approximately 130,000 distinct CDR3 sequences, approximately 9.7% of them appearing once. The V gene lost 2 bases and the J gene lost 7 bases, with 8 bases spanning the gap. This CDR3 comprises 12 residues. The germline V gene has CDR1 MNHEY and CDR2 SMNVEV (reference sequence). Specimen: blood, either unsorted or a sorted T cell fraction (not recorded which). The TCR comes from a male donor with ankylosing spondylitis or in good health (not recorded which). V gene TRBV27 combines with J gene TRBJ1-1; D remains ambiguous. This CDR3 reads CASSLAGGEAFF. CDR3 coding DNA: TGTGCCAGCAGTTTAGCGGGTGGTGAAGCTTTCTTT.